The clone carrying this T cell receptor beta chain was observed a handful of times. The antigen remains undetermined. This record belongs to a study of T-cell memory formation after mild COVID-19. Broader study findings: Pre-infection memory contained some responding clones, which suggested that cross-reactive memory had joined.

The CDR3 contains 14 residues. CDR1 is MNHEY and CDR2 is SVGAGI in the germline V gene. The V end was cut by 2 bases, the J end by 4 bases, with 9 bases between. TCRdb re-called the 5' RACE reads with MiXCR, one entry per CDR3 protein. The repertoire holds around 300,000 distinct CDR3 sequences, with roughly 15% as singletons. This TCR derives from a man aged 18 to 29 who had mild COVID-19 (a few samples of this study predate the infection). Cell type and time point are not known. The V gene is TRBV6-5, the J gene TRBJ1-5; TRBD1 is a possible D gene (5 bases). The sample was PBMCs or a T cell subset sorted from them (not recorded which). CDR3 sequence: CASSYVQGNQPQHF. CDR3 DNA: TGTGCCAGCAGTTACGTGCAGGGAAATCAGCCCCAGCATTTT.